This TCR beta chain was captured by sequencing in a study of CD8+ T cells in alopecia areata. Overall study: Those patients who were treated received oral tofacitinib, which was given at 5 to 10 mg twice daily for moderate-to-severe alopecia areata. A 6-month period off drug followed tofacitinib, which lasted 6 to 18 months. Study outcomes and limitations: Patients displayed less clarity in TCR sharing than mice, a finding possibly related to HLA.

Both peripheral blood and punch biopsies of lesional scalp skin were obtained from patients who had alopecia areata. This CDR3 is 15 amino acids long. The germline CDR1 and CDR2 sequences are MNHEY and SMNVEV (reference sequence). The V gene lost 3 bases and the J gene lost 8 bases, with 18 bases spanning the gap. Reverse transcribed after extraction, RNA yielded cDNA as the sequencing template. TCRdb's copy holds only in-frame clones and misses some; the assay was immunoSEQ multiplex PCR. Of 150,000 to 200,000 clones in the sample, just over 65% are singletons; the top ten hold 10% to 12%. A word on this clone: Its antigen is unidentified.

This TCR derives from a human donor with alopecia areata. The chain joins TRBV27 to TRBJ2-3, with D tentatively TRBD2 (5 bases). This sample comprised CD8+ T cells sorted from blood, obtained at week 0. CDR3 region: CASSFVGENRGTQYF. As DNA, the CDR3 is TGTGCCAGCAGTTTTGTAGGAGAGAACCGGGGTACGCAGTATTTT.